This TCR beta chain was profiled in a study of blood T cell repertoires in COVID-19 (TCRdb year 2020). In terms of the full investigation: Samples from collaborators originated in the United States, Italy and Spain and spanned both the acute and convalescent phases of COVID-19. The dataset comprised deeply sampled blood TCRbeta repertoires from subjects exposed to, actively infected with, or recovered from COVID-19. A de-identified subject ID, COVID-19 status, age in years and sex were almost always included in the sample metadata. The samples were drawn from two sources: the first 160 participants of the ongoing ImmuneRACE study, and over 950 subjects contributed by 6 global collaborators. Where HLA class I and class II types were available, the types were taken from metadata supplied by the sample provider, not from assay-based typing. The prospective study material was composed of cDNA or gDNA derived from T cells, B-cell-depleted T cells, or PBMCs. The repertoires were released in a freely available public database intended as a resource for research on the immune response to SARS-CoV-2.

The collaborating institutions used their own protocols to collect whole blood in K2EDTA tubes. Collaborator samples were shipped for TCRbeta analysis as frozen whole blood, isolated PBMCs, or DNA extracted from either sample type. The immunoSEQ Assay, a bias-controlled multiplex PCR, was used to amplify TCRbeta CDR3 regions from genomic DNA. The published analysis was carried out like this. Nucleated cell counts per sample were estimated from amplification of reference gene primers within the assay. To quantify the absolute abundance of each unique TCRbeta CDR3 rearrangement, sequence reads were collapsed and filtered. For each sample, productive Simpson clonality was calculated as the square root of Simpson's diversity index across productive rearrangements. Sourced from immuneACCESS, this table was stored by TCRdb with only in-frame sequences that have V and J called. A share of the clones is absent; for the studies checked, an unresolved V gene accounts for under half, and the remainder has no known explanation. V, J and clone size were drawn from that table, and D and trimming were deduced from the DNA. This sample holds 80,000 to 90,000 clones; around 82% were observed only once. The biggest ten clones account for 0.95% to 1.5% of the sample.

Points the paper makes about the study in general: The amount of clinical and demographic metadata varied by source and participant and was provided uncurated.

Including cysteine and phenylalanine, the CDR3 has 13 amino acids. Just the 39-base CDR3 DNA is kept, in frame starting at base 1. From a lookup of the germline V gene, CDR1 and CDR2 are SGDLS and YYNGEE. V loses 4 bases of germline sequence and J loses 2 bases, and the interval between the two ends is 8 bases. On this clone itself: The antigen it binds to is not known. There are no base qualities to consult, and no much larger clone falls within one base.

The specimen sequenced was peripheral blood. The receptor was isolated from a woman at least 80 years old with acute or convalescent COVID-19. The chain is made from TRBV9 and TRBJ2-3; possibly the D gene is TRBD2, per 5 matching bases. The CDR3 protein is CASSSGDTDTQYF. The DNA sequence is given as TGTGCCAGCAGCTCCGGGGACACAGATACGCAGTATTTT.